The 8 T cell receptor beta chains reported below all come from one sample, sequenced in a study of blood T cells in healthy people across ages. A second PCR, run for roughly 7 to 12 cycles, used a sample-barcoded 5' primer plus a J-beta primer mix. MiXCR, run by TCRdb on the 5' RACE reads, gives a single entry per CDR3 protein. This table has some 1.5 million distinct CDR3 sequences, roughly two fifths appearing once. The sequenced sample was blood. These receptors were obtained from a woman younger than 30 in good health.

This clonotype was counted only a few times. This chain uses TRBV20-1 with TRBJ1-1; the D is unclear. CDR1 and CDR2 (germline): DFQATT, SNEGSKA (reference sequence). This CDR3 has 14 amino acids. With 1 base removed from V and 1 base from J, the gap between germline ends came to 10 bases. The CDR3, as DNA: TGCAGTGCTAGAGGAGGAGCGGAGAACACTGAAGCTTTCTTT. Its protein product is CSARGGAENTEAFF.

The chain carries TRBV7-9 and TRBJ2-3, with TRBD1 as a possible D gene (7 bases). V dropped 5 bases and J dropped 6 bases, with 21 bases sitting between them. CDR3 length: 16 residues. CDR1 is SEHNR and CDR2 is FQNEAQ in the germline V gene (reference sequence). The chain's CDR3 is CASSHLRRGRRDTQYF. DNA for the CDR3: TGTGCCAGCAGCCATCTCCGGAGGGGGCGCAGGGATACGCAGTATTTT.

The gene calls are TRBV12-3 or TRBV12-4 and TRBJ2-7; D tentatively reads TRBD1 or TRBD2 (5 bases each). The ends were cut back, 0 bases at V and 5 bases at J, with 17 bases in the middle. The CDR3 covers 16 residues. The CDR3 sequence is CASSLAVGDQRDEQYF. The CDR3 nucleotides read TGTGCCAGCAGTTTAGCAGTAGGGGACCAGAGAGACGAGCAGTACTTC.

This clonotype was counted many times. Here the CDR3 DNA reads TGCGCCAGCAGCTTTAGGCTAACTAATGAGCAGTTCTTC. Translation gives CASSFRLTNEQFF. The rearrangement joins TRBV5-1 to TRBJ2-1; D unclear. Trimming removed 2 bases from V and 7 bases from J, with 10 bases in between. This CDR3 is 13 amino acids long. Germline CDR1 reads SGHRS; CDR2 reads YFSETQ. The full variable domain, its missing parts supplied by reference TRBV5-1 and TRBJ2-1, is KAGVTQTPRYLIKTRGQQVTLSCSPISGHRSVSWYQQTPGQGLQFLFEYFSETQRNKGNFPGRFSGRQFSNSRSEMNVSTLELGDSALYLCASSFRLTNEQFFGPGTRLTVL.

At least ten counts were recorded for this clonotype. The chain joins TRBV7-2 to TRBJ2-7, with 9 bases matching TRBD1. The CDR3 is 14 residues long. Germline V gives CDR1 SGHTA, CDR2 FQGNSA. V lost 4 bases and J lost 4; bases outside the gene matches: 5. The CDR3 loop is CASSSGQGTYEQYF. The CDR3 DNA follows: TGTGCCAGCAGCTCGGGACAGGGTACTTACGAGCAGTACTTC.

The CDR3 sequence: CASSYSYLNEQFF. CDR3 nucleotides: TGTGCCAGCAGTTACTCCTACTTGAATGAGCAGTTCTTC. The V gene is TRBV6-2 or TRBV6-3, the J gene TRBJ2-1; D is unresolved. The germline gives CDR1 MNHEY, CDR2 SVGEGT. The germline V and J ends were trimmed by 0 bases and 7 bases, with 7 bases remaining between them. This CDR3 spans 13 amino acids.

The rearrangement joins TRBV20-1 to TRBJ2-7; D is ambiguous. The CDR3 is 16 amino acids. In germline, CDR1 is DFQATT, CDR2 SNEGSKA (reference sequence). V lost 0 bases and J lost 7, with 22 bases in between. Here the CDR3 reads CSARDSFVYSYNEQYF. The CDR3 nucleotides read TGCAGTGCTAGAGATTCGTTCGTCTACTCCTACAATGAGCAGTACTTC.

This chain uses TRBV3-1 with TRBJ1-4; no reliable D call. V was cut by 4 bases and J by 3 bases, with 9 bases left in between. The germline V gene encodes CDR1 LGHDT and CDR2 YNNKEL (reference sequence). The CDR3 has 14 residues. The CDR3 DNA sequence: TGTGCCAGCAGCCCGAGGAGGGCTAATGAAAAACTGTTTTTT. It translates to CASSPRRANEKLFF.